Listed here are 30 T cell receptor beta chains from one sample, sequenced in a study of T cell repertoires in cytomegalovirus infection (dated by TCRdb to the late 2010s). Sequencing was carried out with an Illumina HiSeq 1500. The public reads were quality trimmed at Q25 with fastp and then assembled into clones with MiXCR by TCRdb, keeping productive beta chains. Rows are combined by CDR3 protein, so each entry shows the most common genes and DNA. The sample table records roughly 990,000 distinct CDR3 sequences; around 31% of these occur just once. The ten largest make up roughly 13% of the sample. These receptors have no identified antigens. The sample's treatment or condition label, in plain terms: in vitro stimulation with specific CMV peptide epitopes to enrich CMV-specific T cells. Here the sequenced sample was cultured CD8+ T cells from PBMCs, taken from culture after CMV antigen stimulation. Receptors originate from a human donor in good health (CMV status not recorded). Some clones in this sample may be carry-over from other donors' samples.

A note on this clonotype: A much larger clone differs from this one at a single base, so this may be a read error. The chain combines TRBV7-6 with TRBJ1-1, with TRBD1 matching 8 bases. With 0 bases clipped from V and 5 bases from J, the junction kept 5 bases outside the gene matches. The germline gives CDR1 SGHVS, CDR2 FNYEAQ. The CDR3 runs to 15 residues. CDR3 nucleotide sequence: TGTGCCAGCAGCTTAGCGACAGGGGCGAAAACTGAAGCTTTCTTT. Protein product: CASSLATGAKTEAFF.

The genes are TRBV5-1 and TRBJ2-1; D is uncertain. CDR1 is SGHRS and CDR2 is YFSETQ in the germline V gene. V dropped 0 bases and J dropped 4 bases, with 5 bases sitting between them. The CDR3 is 13 residues long. CDR3 protein: CASSLVQYNEQFF. CDR3 DNA sequence: TGCGCCAGCAGCTTGGTCCAGTACAATGAGCAGTTCTTC.

The J gene is TRBJ2-1, the V gene TRBV9; TRBD2 agrees at 7 bases. Trimming cost V 0 bases and J 7 bases; bases outside gene matches: 7. This CDR3 is built from 15 residues. Per the germline V gene, CDR1 is SGDLS and CDR2 is YYNGEE. The CDR3 is CASSVEPVGGNEQFF. In DNA, the CDR3 is TGTGCCAGCAGCGTAGAGCCGGTGGGGGGGAATGAGCAGTTCTTC.

The chain has TRBV5-3 and TRBJ2-5; TRBD1 matches 10 bases. TRBV5-3 counts as an open reading frame of uncertain function. With V trimmed by 8 bases and J by 2 bases, 6 bases remained unmatched. The CDR3 extends over 14 amino acids. This CDR3 is CASSGDRGQETQYF. In DNA form, the CDR3 reads TGTGCCAGCAGCGGGGACAGGGGACAAGAGACCCAGTACTTC.

The chain has TRBV7-9 and TRBJ1-1, with 8 bases matching TRBD1. The germline gives CDR1 SEHNR, CDR2 FQNEAQ (reference sequence). CDR3 length equals 13 residues. J was trimmed by 6 bases and V by 5 bases; bases with no gene match: 5. The CDR3 is CASSPGQDPEAFF. CDR3 DNA sequence: TGTGCCAGCAGCCCGGGACAGGACCCTGAAGCTTTCTTT.

The CDR3 spells CASSLGRDSGRGYTF. The CDR3 DNA follows: TGTGCCAGCAGCCTGGGCCGGGACTCAGGACGTGGCTACACCTTC. The genes are TRBV13 and TRBJ1-2, with D tentatively TRBD1 (5 bases). V lost 5 bases and J lost 7, with 20 bases in between. CDR1 and CDR2 from the germline V gene are PRHDT and FYEKMQ (reference sequence). This CDR3 is 15 amino acids long.

This clonotype was counted ten times or more. The chain carries TRBV7-9 and TRBJ1-2, with no clear D. V lost 1 base, J lost 7 bases, and 7 bases lay in between. CDR1 is SEHNR and CDR2 is FQNEAQ in the germline V gene (reference sequence). The CDR3 is 12 amino acids. Here the CDR3 DNA reads TGTGCCAGCAGCTTAGGGGTGGCTGGCTACACCTTC. Its translation: CASSLGVAGYTF.

The rearrangement uses TRBV7-8 and TRBJ1-2; possibly TRBD1 for D (6 bases). Trimming left V 5 bases short and J 2 bases short, with 12 bases between. Germline V gene sequence: CDR1 SGHVS, CDR2 FQNEAQ. CDR3 length: 14 residues. CDR3 bases: TGTGCCAGCAGCGCATATCAGGGGAACTATGGCTACACCTTC. As protein: CASSAYQGNYGYTF.

This rearrangement joins TRBV9 to TRBJ2-7, with 7 positions matching TRBD1. Germline values: CDR1 SGDLS, CDR2 YYNGEE. The CDR3 consists of 13 residues. The ends lost 0 bases at V and 6 bases at J; junction bases unmatched: 3. In DNA form, the CDR3 reads TGTGCCAGCAGCGTAGGGGACAGTGGCGAGCAGTACGTC. As protein: CASSVGDSGEQYV.

The V call is TRBV10-1, the J call TRBJ2-7; D is perhaps TRBD1 (6 bases). CDR1 is WNHNN, CDR2 SYGVQD, per germline (reference sequence). V was shortened by 0 bases and J by 5 bases, with 17 bases between the two germline ends. The CDR3 covers 16 residues. The chain's CDR3 is CASSESTQDRGNEQYF. For the CDR3, the DNA is TGCGCCAGCAGTGAGTCGACCCAAGATAGGGGGAACGAGCAGTACTTC.

The chain is built from TRBV7-9 and TRBJ2-7, with 9 bases lining up with TRBD1. There are 15 residues in the CDR3. With 3 bases clipped from V and 1 base from J, the junction kept 4 bases outside the gene matches. Germline CDR1 SEHNR, CDR2 FQNEAQ (reference sequence). For the CDR3, the DNA is TGTGCCAGCAGCTTCCCGGGACAGGGTTCCTACGAGCAGTACGTC. Residues: CASSFPGQGSYEQYV.

Points on this clonotype: One base away lies a much larger clone, so this may be a sequencing read error. The gene calls are TRBV6-6 and TRBJ2-2; D not certain. There are 15 residues in the CDR3. The germline V gene encodes CDR1 MNHNY and CDR2 SVGAGI (reference sequence). The V gene lost 4 bases and the J gene lost 5 bases, with 14 bases spanning the gap. The CDR3 loop reads CASSSDWVRTGELFF. CDR3 nucleotides: TGTGCCAGCAGTTCAGACTGGGTACGGACCGGGGAGCTGTTTTTT.

The rearrangement links TRBV20-1 to TRBJ1-2; the match to TRBD1 covers 8 bases. The CDR3 runs 15 residues. The V segment lost 3 bases and the J segment 5 bases; nucleotides outside the gene matches: 11. Per germline, CDR1 DFQATT and CDR2 SNEGSKA (reference sequence). The CDR3: CSASSGGDHPYGYTF. CDR3 DNA: TGCAGTGCTAGTTCAGGGGGCGACCATCCATATGGCTACACCTTC.

The chain is built from TRBV7-3 and TRBJ2-3; D is ambiguous. V lost 2 bases and J 1 base, leaving 10 bases between the germline ends. Germline V gene sequence: CDR1 SGHTA, CDR2 FQGTGA. The CDR3 is 15 amino acids. The CDR3 DNA reads as TGTGCCAGCAGCTTAGATCACAGTCGCACAGATACGCAGTATTTT. Residues: CASSLDHSRTDTQYF. Combining the CDR3 with reference TRBV7-3 and TRBJ2-3 gives the whole variable domain GAGVSQTPSNKVTEKGKYVELRCDPISGHTALYWYRQSLGQGPEFLIYFQGTGAADDSGLPNDRFFAVRPEGSVSTLKIQRTERGDSAVYLCASSLDHSRTDTQYFGPGTRLTVL.

With regard to this clonotype: This is likely a read error, given that the CDR3 carries no conserved phenylalanine or tryptophan at its end. V gene TRBV27 combines with J gene TRBJ2-6; no reliable D call. The CDR3 is 14 amino acids. In germline, CDR1 is MNHEY, CDR2 SMNVEV (reference sequence). Deletions cut 5 bases from V and 0 bases from J, with 5 bases between. CDR3 region: CASSIYSGANVLTL. The CDR3 nucleotides are TGTGCCAGCAGTATCTACTCTGGGGCCAACGTCCTGACTCTC.

This clonotype has more than one count but fewer than ten. The V gene is TRBV11-2, the J gene TRBJ2-5, with D perhaps matching TRBD1 (6 bases). There are 14 residues in the CDR3. Germline V gene sequence: CDR1 SGHAT, CDR2 FQNNGV. Trimming pared 1 base from V and 9 bases from J, leaving 15 bases between. The CDR3 spells CASSLGGQFGAQYF. CDR3 DNA sequence: TGTGCCAGCAGCTTAGGAGGACAGTTCGGGGCCCAGTACTTC.

The chain links TRBV12-3 or TRBV12-4 to TRBJ2-3; D possibly corresponds to TRBD1 (6 bases). Trimming took off 6 bases at V and 3 bases at J, with 16 bases between the two ends. The CDR3 sequence is 15 residues long. CDR3 protein: CASSLQGTLTDTQYF. As DNA, the CDR3 is TGTGCCAGCAGCTTGCAGGGGACCCTGACAGATACGCAGTATTTT.

The chain employs TRBV12-3 or TRBV12-4 and TRBJ1-1, with D possibly matching TRBD1 (6 bases). CDR3 length: 15 residues. V was cut by 5 bases and J by 4 bases, with 17 bases left in between. CDR3 DNA: TGTGCCAGCAGTCCCCGGGGGGGGCAAAGCACTGAAGCTTTCTTT. Protein sequence: CASSPRGGQSTEAFF.

V and J are TRBV27 and TRBJ1-2, with D possibly TRBD1 on 5 matching bases. This CDR3 region has 12 residues. V was pared by 8 bases and J by 7 bases, with 14 bases between. The germline V gene has CDR1 MNHEY and CDR2 SMNVEV (reference sequence). The CDR3 region is CASGGDIGGYTF. CDR3 DNA sequence: TGTGCCAGCGGGGGAGATATCGGTGGCTACACCTTC.

This clonotype appeared a few times. The chain has TRBV7-9 and TRBJ2-5; D tentatively reads TRBD1 or TRBD2 (5 bases each). The germline CDR1 and CDR2 sequences are SEHNR and FQNEAQ (reference sequence). CDR3 length equals 17 residues. V lost 5 bases and J 3 bases, leaving 22 bases between the germline ends. CDR3 nucleotides: TGTGCCAGCAGCCCGAGGGGTATAGGACGGGAAAAAGAGACCCAGTACTTC. Translation: CASSPRGIGREKETQYF.

This clonotype was counted a few times. The rearrangement uses TRBV12-3 or TRBV12-4 and TRBJ2-7; D call uncertain. There are 12 residues in the CDR3. Trimming took off 2 bases at V and 4 bases at J, with 6 bases between the two ends. Here the CDR3 DNA reads TGTGCCAGCAGTTTAAGGAAATACGAGCAGTACTTC. Its translation: CASSLRKYEQYF.

The genes are TRBV27 and TRBJ1-1; possible D gene TRBD1, 6 bases. Looked up from germline, CDR1 is MNHEY and CDR2 is SMNVEV (reference sequence). V dropped 2 bases and J dropped 4 bases, with 11 bases sitting between them. This CDR3 contains 14 residues. DNA for the CDR3: TGTGCCAGCAGTTTAACAGGGAGTATCACTGAAGCTTTCTTT. Its translation: CASSLTGSITEAFF.

This chain connects TRBV28 to TRBJ2-4, with TRBD1 identical over 11 bases. CDR3 length equals 16 residues. CDR1 and CDR2 (germline): MDHEN, SYDVKM. The V and J ends lost 5 bases and 3 bases, in that order; junction bases with no gene match: 6. The CDR3 sequence is CASSLWTGGSKNIQYF. The CDR3 nucleotides are TGTGCCAGCAGTCTCTGGACAGGGGGCAGCAAAAACATTCAGTACTTC.

The chain links TRBV5-5 to TRBJ2-7; the D call may be TRBD1 or TRBD2 (5 bases each). V lost 4 bases, J lost 3 bases, and 20 bases lay in between. CDR3 size: 16 residues. CDR1 SGHKS and CDR2 YYEKEE come from the germline V gene (reference sequence). The CDR3 protein is CASSLFRQNRGYEQYF. Written as DNA, the CDR3 is TGTGCCAGCAGCCTATTTCGACAGAATCGGGGCTACGAGCAGTACTTC.

The V and J genes are TRBV20-1 and TRBJ2-5; TRBD2 aligns across 10 bases. V lost 3 bases and J lost 4; bases outside the gene matches: 14. Germline V gene lookup returns CDR1 DFQATT and CDR2 SNEGSKA (reference sequence). The CDR3 totals 17 residues. The CDR3 DNA reads TGCAGTGCTAGTAGGTCTAGCGGGGGCAGTTTCGGAGAGACCCAGTACTTC. Its translation is CSASRSSGGSFGETQYF.

The rearrangement joins TRBV13 to TRBJ2-5; 10 bases fit TRBD2. V trimming: 5 bases; J trimming: 2 bases; junction bases outside the gene matches: 5. This CDR3 is built from 15 residues. Germline CDR1 PRHDT, CDR2 FYEKMQ (reference sequence). The CDR3 sequence: CASSPGLAPQETQYF. The CDR3 region has the DNA TGTGCCAGCAGCCCGGGACTAGCGCCACAAGAGACCCAGTACTTC. Full variable domain (rest looked up from reference TRBV13 and TRBJ2-5): AAGVIQSPRHLIKEKRETATLKCYPIPRHDTVYWYQQGPGQDPQFLISFYEKMQSDKGSIPDRFSAQQFSDYHSELNMSSLELGDSALYFCASSPGLAPQETQYFGPGTRLLVL.

The chain uses TRBV12-3 or TRBV12-4 and TRBJ1-2, with D hard to call. V gave up 0 bases and J gave up 7 bases, with 9 bases separating them. CDR3 length: 13 residues. As DNA, the CDR3 is TGTGCCAGCAGTTTAGCGCCGTGGAGTGGCTACACCTTC. This gives the protein CASSLAPWSGYTF.

This clonotype has a single count. This chain uses TRBV7-4 with TRBJ1-2, with TRBD1 matching over 8 bases. V lost 5 bases, J lost 0 bases, and 11 bases stayed unmatched. This CDR3 spans 17 amino acids. Germline V gene lookup returns CDR1 SGHVT and CDR2 SQSDAQ. The CDR3 sequence: CASSPGQGELANYGYTF. CDR3 sequence (DNA): TGTGCCAGCAGCCCCGGACAGGGCGAGTTAGCTAACTATGGCTACACCTTC.

V and J are TRBV27 and TRBJ1-1, with 12 bases lining up with TRBD1. V lost 5 bases and J lost 2; bases outside the gene matches: 3. From germline, CDR1 is MNHEY and CDR2 SMNVEV (reference sequence). This CDR3 has 15 residues. The CDR3 is CASSRGTGGNTEAFF. In DNA form, the CDR3 reads TGTGCCAGCAGTCGAGGGACAGGGGGCAACACTGAAGCTTTCTTT.

This clonotype was seen repeatedly, ten times or more. The chain is built from TRBV12-3 or TRBV12-4 and TRBJ1-1; D gene unclear. The CDR3 runs to 12 residues. V was pared by 6 bases and J by 8 bases, with 13 bases between. In DNA, the CDR3 is TGTGCCAGCAGCGATAGTCTGCGAGAAGCTTTCTTT. Its translation: CASSDSLREAFF.